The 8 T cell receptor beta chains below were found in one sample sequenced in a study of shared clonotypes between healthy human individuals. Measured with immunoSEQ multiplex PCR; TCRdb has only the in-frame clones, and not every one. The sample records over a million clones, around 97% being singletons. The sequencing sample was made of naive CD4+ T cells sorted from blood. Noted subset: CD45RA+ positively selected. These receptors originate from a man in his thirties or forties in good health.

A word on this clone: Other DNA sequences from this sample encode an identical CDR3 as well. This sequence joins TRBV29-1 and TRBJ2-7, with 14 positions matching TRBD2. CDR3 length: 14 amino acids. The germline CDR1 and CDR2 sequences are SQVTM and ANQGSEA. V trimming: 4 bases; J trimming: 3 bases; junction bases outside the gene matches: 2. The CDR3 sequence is CSVGGLAGVYEQYF. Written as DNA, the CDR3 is TGCAGCGTTGGGGGACTAGCGGGAGTCTACGAGCAGTACTTC.

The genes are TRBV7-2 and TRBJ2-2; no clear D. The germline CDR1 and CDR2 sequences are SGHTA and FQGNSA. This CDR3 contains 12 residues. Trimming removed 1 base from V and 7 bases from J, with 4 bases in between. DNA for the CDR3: TGTGCCAGCAGCTTAGATCACGGGGAGCTGTTTTTT. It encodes CASSLDHGELFF.

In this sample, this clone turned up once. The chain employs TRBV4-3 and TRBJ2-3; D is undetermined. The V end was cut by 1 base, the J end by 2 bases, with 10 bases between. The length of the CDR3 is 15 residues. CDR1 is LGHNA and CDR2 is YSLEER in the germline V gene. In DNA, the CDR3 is TGCGCCAGCAGCCAAGGGGAATTTTCCACAGATACGCAGTATTTT. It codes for CASSQGEFSTDTQYF.

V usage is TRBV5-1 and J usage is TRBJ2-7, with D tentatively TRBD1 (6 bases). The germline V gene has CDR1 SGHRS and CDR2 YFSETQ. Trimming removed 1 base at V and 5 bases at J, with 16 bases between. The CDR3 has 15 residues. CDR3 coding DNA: TGCGCCAGCAGCTTGACTTTCAGGGGCCGGGACGAGCAGTACTTC. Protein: CASSLTFRGRDEQYF.

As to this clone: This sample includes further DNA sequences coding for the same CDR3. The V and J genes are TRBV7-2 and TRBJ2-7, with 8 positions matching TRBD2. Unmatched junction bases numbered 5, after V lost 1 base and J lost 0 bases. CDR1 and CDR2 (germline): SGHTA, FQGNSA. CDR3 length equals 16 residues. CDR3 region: CASSLVGSGGSYEQYF. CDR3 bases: TGTGCCAGCAGCTTAGTTGGAAGCGGGGGCTCCTACGAGCAGTACTTC. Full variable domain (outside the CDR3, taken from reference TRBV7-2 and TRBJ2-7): GAGVSQSPSNKVTEKGKDVELRCDPISGHTALYWYRQSLGQGLEFLIYFQGNSAPDKSGLPSDRFSAERTGGSVSTLTIQRTQQEDSAVYLCASSLVGSGGSYEQYFGPGTRLTVT.

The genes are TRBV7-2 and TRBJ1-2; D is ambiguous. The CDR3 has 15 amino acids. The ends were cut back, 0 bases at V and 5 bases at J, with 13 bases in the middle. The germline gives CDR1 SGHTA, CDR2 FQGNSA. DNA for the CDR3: TGTGCCAGCAGCTTAGCCCCTGGCAGCTTTTATGGCTACACCTTC. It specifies CASSLAPGSFYGYTF.

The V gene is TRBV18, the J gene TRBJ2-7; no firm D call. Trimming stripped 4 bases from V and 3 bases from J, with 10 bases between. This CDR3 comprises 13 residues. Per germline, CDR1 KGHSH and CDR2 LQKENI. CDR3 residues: CASSQDGSYEQYF. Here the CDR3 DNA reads TGTGCCAGCTCACAGGACGGCAGCTACGAGCAGTACTTC.

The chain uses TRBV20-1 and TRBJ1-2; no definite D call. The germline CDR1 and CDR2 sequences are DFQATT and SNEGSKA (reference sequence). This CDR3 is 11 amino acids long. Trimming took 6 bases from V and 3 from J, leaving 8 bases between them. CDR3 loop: CSAPEDYGYTF. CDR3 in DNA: TGCAGTGCCCCCGAGGACTATGGCTACACCTTC.